Below, 7 T cell receptor beta chains from the same sample are listed, as sequenced in a study of T cell changes during pregnancy in multiple sclerosis. Assay used: immunoSEQ multiplex PCR; TCRdb lists only in-frame clones, some missing. The table has some 79,000 clones, about 90% seen once. The sequenced sample was CD4+ T cells from peripheral blood mononuclear cells, obtained in the second trimester of pregnancy. Receptors originate from a female donor with multiple sclerosis, enrolled in a pregnancy study.

The chain employs TRBV7-8 and TRBJ2-7, with 10 positions matching TRBD1. V shed 3 bases, J shed 3 bases, and the junction held 5 bases outside the gene matches. The CDR3 has 15 residues. Germline assignment: CDR1 SGHVS and CDR2 FQNEAQ. Here the CDR3 reads CASSFLGQGDYEQYF. In DNA, the CDR3 is TGTGCCAGCAGCTTTCTAGGACAGGGGGACTACGAGCAGTACTTC.

The DNA of the CDR3 is TGCGCCAGCAGCCATTGGTCCAAATCGGACAGGGATAACGAGCAGTACTTC. Translating gives CASSHWSKSDRDNEQYF. The gene calls are TRBV4-1 and TRBJ2-7, with 8 bases matching TRBD1. V shed 3 bases, J shed 5 bases, and the junction held 15 bases outside the gene matches. This CDR3 has 17 residues. The germline V gene has CDR1 MGHRA and CDR2 YSYEKL.

J is TRBJ2-7 and V is TRBV14; possible D gene TRBD1, 6 bases. CDR3 length equals 14 residues. CDR1 and CDR2 (germline): SGHDN, FVKESK. V was shortened by 3 bases and J by 1 base, with 10 bases between the two germline ends. The chain's CDR3 is CASSHQRGSYEQYF. In DNA form, the CDR3 reads TGTGCCAGCAGCCATCAGAGGGGGTCCTACGAGCAGTACTTC. The full variable domain, completed using reference TRBV14 and TRBJ2-7, is EAGVTQFPSHSVIEKGQTVTLRCDPISGHDNLYWYRRVMGKEIKFLLHFVKESKQDESGMPNNRFLAERTGGTYSTLKVQPAELEDSGVYFCASSHQRGSYEQYFGPGTRLTVT.

The V and J genes are TRBV23-1 and TRBJ2-5, with D tentatively TRBD1 (5 bases). TRBV23-1 is assigned to the ORF class and has an uncertain function. V lost 0 bases and J lost 5, with 13 bases in between. The CDR3 runs 15 residues. This CDR3 reads CASSQSYQGRETQYF. CDR3 coding DNA: TGCGCCAGCAGTCAATCCTACCAGGGAAGGGAGACCCAGTACTTC.

The J gene is TRBJ2-4, the V gene TRBV28, with 7 bases lining up with TRBD1. The CDR3 is made up of 15 amino acids. The germline gives CDR1 MDHEN, CDR2 SYDVKM. After removal of 10 bases from V and 7 bases from J, the junction contained 16 bases not matched to a gene. The CDR3 coding sequence is TGTGCCACGAGACAGAGGGGGCCCTCATGGAACATTCAGTACTTC. Amino acids: CATRQRGPSWNIQYF.

The chain links TRBV27 to TRBJ2-5, with D tentatively TRBD1 (5 bases). Germline CDR1 is MNHEY and CDR2 is SMNVEV (reference sequence). The CDR3 totals 15 residues. V was clipped by 0 bases and J by 5 bases, with 13 bases between them. The CDR3 loop is CASSLSWGSGETQYF. CDR3 coding DNA: TGTGCCAGCAGTTTATCTTGGGGTTCAGGGGAGACCCAGTACTTC.

The rearrangement uses TRBV2 and TRBJ1-2; D gene ambiguous. V lost 3 bases, J lost 2 bases, and 4 bases lay in between. In germline, CDR1 is SNHLY, CDR2 FYNNEI. The CDR3 consists of 12 residues. The CDR3 nucleotides are TGTGCCAGCAGTGATCGGAACTATGGCTACACCTTC. Residues: CASSDRNYGYTF.